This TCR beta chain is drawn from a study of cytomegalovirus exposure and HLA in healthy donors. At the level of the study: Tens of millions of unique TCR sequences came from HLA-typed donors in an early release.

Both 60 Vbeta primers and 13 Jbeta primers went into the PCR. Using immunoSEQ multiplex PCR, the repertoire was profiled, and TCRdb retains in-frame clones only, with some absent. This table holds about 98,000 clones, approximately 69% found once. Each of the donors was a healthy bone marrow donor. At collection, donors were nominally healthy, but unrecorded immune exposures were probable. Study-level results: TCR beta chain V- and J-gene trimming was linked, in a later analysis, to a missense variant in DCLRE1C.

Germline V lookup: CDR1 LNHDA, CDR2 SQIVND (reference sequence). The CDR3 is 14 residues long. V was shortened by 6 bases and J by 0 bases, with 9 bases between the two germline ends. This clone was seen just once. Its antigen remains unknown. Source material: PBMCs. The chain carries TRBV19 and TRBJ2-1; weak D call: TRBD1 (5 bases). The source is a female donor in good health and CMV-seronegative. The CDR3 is CASRGVLSYNEQFF. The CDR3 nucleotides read TGTGCCAGTAGAGGGGTCCTCTCCTACAATGAGCAGTTCTTC.